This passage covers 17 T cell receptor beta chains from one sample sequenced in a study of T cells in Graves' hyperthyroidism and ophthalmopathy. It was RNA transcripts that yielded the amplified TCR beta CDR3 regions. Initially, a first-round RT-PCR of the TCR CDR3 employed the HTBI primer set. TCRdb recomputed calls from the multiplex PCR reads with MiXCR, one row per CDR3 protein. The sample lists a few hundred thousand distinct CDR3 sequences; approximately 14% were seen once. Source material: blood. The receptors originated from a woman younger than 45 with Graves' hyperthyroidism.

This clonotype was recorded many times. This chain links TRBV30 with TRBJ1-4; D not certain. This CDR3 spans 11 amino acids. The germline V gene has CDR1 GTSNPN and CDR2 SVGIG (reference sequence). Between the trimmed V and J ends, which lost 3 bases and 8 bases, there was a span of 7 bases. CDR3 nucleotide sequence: TGTGCCTGGAGCAGATACGAAAAACTGTTTTTT. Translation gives CAWSRYEKLFF.

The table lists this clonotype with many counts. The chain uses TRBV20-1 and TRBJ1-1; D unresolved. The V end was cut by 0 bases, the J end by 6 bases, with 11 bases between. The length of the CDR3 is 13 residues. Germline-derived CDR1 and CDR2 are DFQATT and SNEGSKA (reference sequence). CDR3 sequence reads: CSARDLRRPEAFF. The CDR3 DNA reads TGCAGTGCTAGAGATCTCCGGAGACCTGAAGCTTTCTTT.

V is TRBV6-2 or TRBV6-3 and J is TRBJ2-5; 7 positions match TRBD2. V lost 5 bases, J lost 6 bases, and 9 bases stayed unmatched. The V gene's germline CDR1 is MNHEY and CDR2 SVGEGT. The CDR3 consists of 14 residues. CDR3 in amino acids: CASSPGGGSKTQYF. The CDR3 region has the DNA TGTGCCAGCAGTCCGGGGGGAGGGTCGAAGACCCAGTACTTC.

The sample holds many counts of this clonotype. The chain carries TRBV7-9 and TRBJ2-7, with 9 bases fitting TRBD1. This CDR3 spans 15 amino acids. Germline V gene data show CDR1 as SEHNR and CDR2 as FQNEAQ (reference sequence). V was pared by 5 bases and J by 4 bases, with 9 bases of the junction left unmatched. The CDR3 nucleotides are TGTGCCAGCAGCACAAGTGGACAGGGGAGGTACGAGCAGTACTTC. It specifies CASSTSGQGRYEQYF.

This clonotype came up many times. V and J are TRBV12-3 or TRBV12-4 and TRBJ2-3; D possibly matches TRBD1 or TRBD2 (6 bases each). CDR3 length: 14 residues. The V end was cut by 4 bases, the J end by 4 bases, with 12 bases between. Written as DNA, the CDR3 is TGTGCCAGCAGTTCCTTTAGGGGGGCAGATACGCAGTATTTT. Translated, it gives CASSSFRGADTQYF.

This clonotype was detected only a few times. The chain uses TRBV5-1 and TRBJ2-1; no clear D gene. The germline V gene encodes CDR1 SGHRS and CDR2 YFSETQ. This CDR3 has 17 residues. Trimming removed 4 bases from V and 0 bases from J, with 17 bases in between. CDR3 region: CASSPFGSLSSYNEQFF. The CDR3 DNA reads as TGCGCCAGCAGCCCGTTCGGTTCCCTTAGCTCCTACAATGAGCAGTTCTTC.

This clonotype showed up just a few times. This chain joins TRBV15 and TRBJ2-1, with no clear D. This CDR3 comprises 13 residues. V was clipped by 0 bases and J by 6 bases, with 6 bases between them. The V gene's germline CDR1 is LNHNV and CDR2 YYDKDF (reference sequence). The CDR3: CATSRDHGNEQFF. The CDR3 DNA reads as TGTGCCACCAGCAGAGATCACGGCAATGAGCAGTTCTTC.

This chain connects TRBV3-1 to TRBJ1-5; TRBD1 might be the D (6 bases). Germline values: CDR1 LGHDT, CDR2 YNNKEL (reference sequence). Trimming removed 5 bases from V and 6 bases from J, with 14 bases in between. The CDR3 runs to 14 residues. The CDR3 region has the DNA TGTGCCAGCAGCGAGGAGGGGGTGGGTCAGCCCCAGCATTTT. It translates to CASSEEGVGQPQHF.

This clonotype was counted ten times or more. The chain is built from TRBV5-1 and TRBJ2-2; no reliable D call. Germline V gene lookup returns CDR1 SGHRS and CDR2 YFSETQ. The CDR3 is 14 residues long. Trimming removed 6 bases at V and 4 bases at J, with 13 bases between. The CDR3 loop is CASTSKGATGELFF. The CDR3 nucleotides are TGCGCCAGCACCTCCAAGGGTGCCACCGGGGAGCTGTTTTTT. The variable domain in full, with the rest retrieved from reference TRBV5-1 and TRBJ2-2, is KAGVTQTPRYLIKTRGQQVTLSCSPISGHRSVSWYQQTPGQGLQFLFEYFSETQRNKGNFPGRFSGRQFSNSRSEMNVSTLELGDSALYLCASTSKGATGELFFGEGSRLTVL.

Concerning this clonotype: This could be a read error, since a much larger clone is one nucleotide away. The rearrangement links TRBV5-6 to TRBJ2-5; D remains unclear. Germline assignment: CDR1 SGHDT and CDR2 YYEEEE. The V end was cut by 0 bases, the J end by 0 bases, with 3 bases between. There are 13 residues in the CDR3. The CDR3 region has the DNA TGTGCCAGCAGCTTGGACGACCAAGAGACCCAGTACTTC. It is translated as CASSLDDQETQYF.

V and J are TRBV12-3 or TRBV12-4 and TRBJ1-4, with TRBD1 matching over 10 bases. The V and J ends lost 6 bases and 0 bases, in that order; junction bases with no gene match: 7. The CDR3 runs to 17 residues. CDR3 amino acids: CASRPGQGSATNEKLFF. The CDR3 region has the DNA TGTGCCAGCAGACCGGGACAGGGGTCAGCAACTAATGAAAAACTGTTTTTT.

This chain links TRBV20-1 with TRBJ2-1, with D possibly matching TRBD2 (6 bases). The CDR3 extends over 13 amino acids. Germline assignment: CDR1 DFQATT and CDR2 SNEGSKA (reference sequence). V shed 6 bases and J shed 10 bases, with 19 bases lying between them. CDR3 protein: CSATRLARVEQFF. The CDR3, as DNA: TGCAGTGCCACCCGGCTAGCGAGAGTAGAGCAGTTCTTC.

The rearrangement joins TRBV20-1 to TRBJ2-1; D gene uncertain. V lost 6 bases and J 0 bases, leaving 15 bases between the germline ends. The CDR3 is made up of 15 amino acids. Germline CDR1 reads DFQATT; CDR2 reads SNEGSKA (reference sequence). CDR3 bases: TGCAGTGCCCTGCTACTTGGCAGCTCCTACAATGAGCAGTTCTTC. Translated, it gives CSALLLGSSYNEQFF.

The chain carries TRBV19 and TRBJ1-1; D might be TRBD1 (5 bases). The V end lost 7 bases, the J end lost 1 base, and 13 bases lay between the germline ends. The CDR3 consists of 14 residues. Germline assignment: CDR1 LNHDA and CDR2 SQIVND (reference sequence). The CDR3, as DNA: TGTGCCAGTACTGAGCAGGGTCGGAACACTGAAGCTTTCTTT. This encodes CASTEQGRNTEAFF.

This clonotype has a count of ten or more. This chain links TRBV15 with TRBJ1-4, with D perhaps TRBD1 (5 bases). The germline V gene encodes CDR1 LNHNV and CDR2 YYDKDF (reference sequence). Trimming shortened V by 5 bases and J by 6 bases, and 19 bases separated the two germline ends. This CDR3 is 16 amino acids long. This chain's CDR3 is CATSSGGMFWDEKLFF. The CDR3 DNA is TGTGCCACCAGCTCCGGGGGGATGTTCTGGGATGAAAAACTGTTTTTT.

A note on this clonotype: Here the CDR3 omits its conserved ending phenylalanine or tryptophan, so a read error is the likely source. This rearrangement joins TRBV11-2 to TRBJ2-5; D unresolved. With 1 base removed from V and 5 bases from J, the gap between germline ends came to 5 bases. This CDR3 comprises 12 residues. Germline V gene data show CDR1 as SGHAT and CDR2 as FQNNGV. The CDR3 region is CASSLVLETQYS. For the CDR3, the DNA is TGTGCCAGCAGCTTAGTCCTGGAGACCCAGTACTCC.

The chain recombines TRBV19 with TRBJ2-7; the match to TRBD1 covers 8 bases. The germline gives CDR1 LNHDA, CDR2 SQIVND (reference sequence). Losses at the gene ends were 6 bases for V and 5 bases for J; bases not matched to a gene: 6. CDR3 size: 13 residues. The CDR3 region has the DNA TGTGCCAGTAGCCCAGCGACAGGGGACGAGCAGTACTTC. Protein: CASSPATGDEQYF.